Listed below are T cell receptor beta chains from one sample, sequenced in a study of T cells in Graves' hyperthyroidism and ophthalmopathy. TCRdb ran MiXCR on the multiplex PCR reads and lists one entry per CDR3 protein. The sample lists more than 550,000 distinct CDR3 sequences; over 15% were seen once. The sequenced sample consisted of blood. These receptor sequences come from a woman aged 50 to 60 with Graves' hyperthyroidism that later progressed to Graves' ophthalmopathy. The CDR3 runs from the conserved cysteine through the conserved F or W. The D gene is left open where the match is weak. Size is stated for part of the rows, as once, few or many counts, or as a class when the clone is expanded.

V,J,D,size,CDR3,DNA
TRBV19,TRBJ2-7,TRBD2,.,CASSIGEAGAYEQYF,TGTGCCAGTAGTATAGGAGAGGCGGGGGCCTACGAGCAGTACTTC
TRBV20-1,TRBJ1-5,.,.,CSARGTEYSNQPQHF,TGCAGTGCTAGAGGTACCGAGTATAGCAATCAGCCCCAGCATTTT
TRBV6-1,TRBJ1-3,.,few,CASSDFGTPSSGNTIYF,TGTGCCAGCAGCGACTTCGGGACTCCAAGCTCTGGAAACACCATATATTTT
TRBV30,TRBJ1-5,.,many,CAWSTGGDQPQHF,TGTGCCTGGAGTACCGGGGGGGATCAGCCCCAGCATTTT
TRBV15,TRBJ2-7,.,few,CVTSGTYRVEQYF,TGTGTCACCAGCGGTACCTACAGGGTCGAGCAGTACTTC
TRBV10-3,TRBJ1-2,.,few,CAIRQGYTHYGYTF,TGTGCCATCAGACAGGGATACACACACTATGGCTACACCTTC
TRBV5-1,TRBJ2-2,.,many,CASSLEALNTGELFF,TGCGCCAGCAGCTTGGAGGCACTCAACACCGGGGAGCTGTTTTTT
TRBV3-1,TRBJ2-3,.,few,CASSPRDFAGDTQYF,TGTGCCAGCAGCCCACGGGACTTCGCGGGGGATACGCAGTATTTT
TRBV20-1,TRBJ2-3,TRBD2,many,CSATLRGRTGEYF,TGCAGTGCGACGTTGCGGGGGAGGACTGGGGAGTATTTT
TRBV27,TRBJ2-6,.,few,CASKVSGANVLTF,TGTGCCAGCAAAGTCTCTGGGGCCAACGTCCTGACTTTC
TRBV6-1,TRBJ2-3,.,few,CASSESVQGSTDTQYF,TGTGCCAGCAGTGAAAGTGTGCAGGGTAGCACAGATACGCAGTATTTT
TRBV9,TRBJ1-1,TRBD1,.,CASSVDDRGLTEAFF,TGTGCCAGCAGCGTAGATGACAGGGGCTTGACTGAAGCTTTCTTT
TRBV7-7,TRBJ2-1,TRBD2,.,CASSRTSGVSNEQFF,TGTGCTAGCAGCCGGACTAGCGGGGTCAGTAATGAGCAGTTCTTC
TRBV9,TRBJ1-4,.,many,CASSVGVSGDNEKLFF,TGTGCCAGCAGCGTAGGGGTGTCAGGAGATAATGAAAAACTGTTTTTT
TRBV19,TRBJ2-2,.,.,CASSIQPENTGELFF,TGTGCCAGTAGTATACAGCCCGAGAACACCGGGGAGCTGTTTTTT
TRBV7-2,TRBJ1-5,TRBD1,few,CASSGQGRGVNQPQHF,TGTGCCAGCAGCGGACAGGGGCGCGGAGTCAATCAGCCCCAGCATTTT
TRBV29-1,TRBJ2-7,.,.,CSVTIGYEQYF,TGCAGCGTTACAATAGGATACGAGCAGTACTTC
TRBV14,TRBJ1-2,.,.,CASSHQIGTLKGGGYTF,TGTGCCAGCAGCCACCAAATCGGGACTCTCAAAGGGGGTGGCTACACCTTC
TRBV5-1,TRBJ2-2,.,few,CASRLGLQVTGELFF,TGCGCCAGCAGACTGGGACTGCAAGTAACCGGGGAGCTGTTTTTT
TRBV7-8,TRBJ1-5,TRBD1,many,CASSFGTDPNQPQHF,TGTGCCAGCAGCTTCGGGACAGATCCTAATCAGCCCCAGCATTTT
TRBV19,TRBJ1-6,TRBD1,.,CASSGDSDNSPLHF,TGTGCCAGTAGTGGGGACAGCGATAATTCACCCCTCCACTTT
TRBV30,TRBJ2-6,.,few,CAWSRDGSSGANVLTF,TGTGCCTGGAGCCGGGACGGGAGCTCTGGGGCCAACGTCCTGACTTTC
TRBV30,TRBJ1-2,TRBD1,many,CAWKGDRVFNYGYTF,TGTGCCTGGAAGGGGGACAGGGTTTTTAACTATGGCTACACCTTC
TRBV10-3,TRBJ1-2,.,few,CAISESGGYTF,TGTGCCATCAGTGAGTCGGGTGGCTACACCTTC
TRBV9,TRBJ1-1,TRBD1,.,CASSPSQGGRALNTEAFF,TGTGCCAGCAGCCCGTCACAGGGGGGTAGGGCTTTGAACACTGAAGCTTTCTTT
TRBV3-1,TRBJ1-3,.,.,CASSQEPDSFSGNTIYF,TGTGCCAGCAGCCAAGAACCAGATTCATTCTCTGGAAACACCATATATTTT
TRBV18,TRBJ2-3,.,.,CASSPGGTGTQYF,TGTGCCAGCTCACCTGGGGGCACAGGTACGCAGTATTTT
TRBV20-1,TRBJ2-3,TRBD1,many,CSARQTGNTDTQYF,TGCAGTGCTAGGCAGACAGGGAACACAGATACGCAGTATTTT
TRBV7-9,TRBJ2-3,.,many,CASTLGDSSTDTQYF,TGTGCCAGCACCTTGGGGGACTCGTCCACAGATACGCAGTATTTT
TRBV5-1,TRBJ2-3,.,many,CASSLVLGRVMGTDTQYF,TGCGCCAGCAGCTTGGTCCTGGGAAGGGTCATGGGCACAGATACGCAGTATTTT
TRBV5-1,TRBJ1-1,TRBD1,few,CASRIGTVGEAFF,TGCGCCAGCAGGATCGGGACAGTGGGTGAAGCTTTCTTT
TRBV12-3/TRBV12-4,TRBJ1-1,.,many,CASSFLQGPEDTEAFF,TGTGCCAGCAGTTTCCTACAGGGCCCGGAGGACACTGAAGCTTTCTTT
TRBV27,TRBJ1-2,.,.,CASSSLCPGTGGDYGYTF,TGTGCCAGCAGTTCACTTTGCCCCGGGACGGGGGGAGACTATGGCTACACCTTC
TRBV2,TRBJ1-4,.,many,CASIQGRGFEKLFF,TGTGCCAGCATCCAGGGGAGGGGATTCGAAAAACTGTTTTTT
TRBV19,TRBJ1-2,.,.,CASSITAESNYGYTF,TGTGCCAGTAGTATTACGGCAGAGAGTAACTATGGCTACACCTTC
TRBV25-1,TRBJ1-6,.,once,CASSGQAKNNSPLHF,TGTGCCAGCAGTGGACAGGCGAAGAATAATTCACCCCTCCACTTT
TRBV12-3/TRBV12-4,TRBJ2-3,TRBD2,.,CASSLRWLAGGSTGTQYF,TGTGCCAGCAGTTTACGCTGGCTAGCGGGGGGGAGCACAGGTACGCAGTATTTT
TRBV12-5,TRBJ1-1,.,few,CASGLMKTGFYTEAFF,TGTGCTAGTGGTTTGATGAAAACAGGATTCTACACTGAAGCTTTCTTT
TRBV7-8,TRBJ2-7,TRBD1,many,CASSLGTGAAYEQYF,TGTGCCAGCAGCTTAGGGACAGGGGCCGCCTACGAGCAGTACTTC
TRBV19,TRBJ1-5,.,once,CASSISGYQPQHF,TGTGCCAGTAGTATATCGGGTTATCAGCCCCAGCATTTT
TRBV5-1,TRBJ1-1,.,many,CASSFTRGAGITEAFF,TGCGCCAGCAGCTTCACGAGGGGTGCTGGTATCACTGAAGCTTTCTTT
TRBV5-5,TRBJ1-5,.,.,CASSPGTSGNQPQHF,TGTGCCAGCAGCCCCGGGACATCCGGCAATCAGCCCCAGCATTTT
TRBV6-1,TRBJ1-1,.,many,CASNPRGGNTEAFF,TGTGCCAGCAACCCCCGAGGGGGTAACACTGAAGCTTTCTTT
TRBV7-9,TRBJ1-3,TRBD1,.,CASIHRGGNTIYF,TGTGCCAGCATCCACAGGGGTGGAAACACCATATATTTT
TRBV20-1,TRBJ1-5,TRBD1,.,CSARDRGRQPQHF,TGCAGTGCTAGAGACAGGGGGCGACAGCCCCAGCATTTT
TRBV10-3,TRBJ2-7,.,.,CAISLERPKEQYF,TGTGCCATCAGCCTCGAACGGCCGAAAGAGCAGTACTTC
TRBV27,TRBJ1-4,.,.,CASRRQVPGEKLFF,TGTGCCAGCAGACGTCAGGTGCCAGGGGAAAAACTGTTTTTT
TRBV25-1,TRBJ2-7,TRBD1,.,CASRDRGEGEQYF,TGTGCCAGCAGGGACAGGGGAGAAGGCGAGCAGTACTTC
TRBV3-1,TRBJ1-6,.,many,CASSLRQGGGSALHF,TGTGCCAGCAGCCTCCGACAAGGTGGGGGGTCGGCCCTCCACTTT